This TCR beta chain was documented in a study of cytomegalovirus exposure and HLA in healthy donors. Study observations and caveats: The classifier reportedly diagnosed cytomegalovirus status with high sensitivity and specificity. Rarity held for most TCR sequences, but there were some public TCRs that occurred in many donors.

Some clones are missing from TCRdb's copy, which holds only in-frame ones; the method was immunoSEQ multiplex PCR. The sample lists about 120,000 clones; more than 70% were seen once. The donors were members of the validation cohort comprising about 130 subjects, separate from the roughly 640-subject first cohort. About this clone itself: Its antigen is not identified.

Germline V lookup: CDR1 SGHVS, CDR2 FQNEAQ. This CDR3 has 12 residues. The V end was cut by 6 bases, the J end by 13 bases, with 18 bases between. The origin of this receptor is a man aged 18 to 29 in good health and CMV-seronegative. The chain couples TRBV7-8 to TRBJ1-2; D perhaps matches TRBD1 (5 bases). The sample was PBMCs. CDR3 bases: TGTGCCAGCAGTCAAGGGCCACAGGTCACCACCTTC. Protein: CASSQGPQVTTF.